These 14 T cell receptor beta chains came from one sample sequenced in a study of cytomegalovirus exposure and HLA in healthy donors. The PCR contained 60 Vbeta and 13 Jbeta primers. The protocol was immunoSEQ multiplex PCR, while the TCRdb copy is restricted to in-frame clones and leaves out a portion. The table has under 200,000 clones, 60% to 80% seen once. Sequencing was performed on PBMCs. These receptors originate from a woman in her forties in good health and CMV-seropositive.

The chain has TRBV6-5 and TRBJ1-1; D is unclear. Germline V lookup: CDR1 MNHEY, CDR2 SVGAGI. With 6 bases removed from V and 4 bases from J, the gap between germline ends came to 15 bases. The CDR3 is made up of 14 amino acids. The CDR3 sequence is CASSPDSLSTEAFF. The CDR3 DNA follows: TGTGCCAGCAGCCCCGACTCTTTAAGCACTGAAGCTTTCTTT.

The CDR3 nucleotides are TGTGCCAGTAGTCCGCTCGGGGGGGCCAACGTCCTGACTTTC. The encoded protein is CASSPLGGANVLTF. The chain combines TRBV19 with TRBJ2-6; D unclear. V shed 5 bases and J shed 4 bases, with 9 bases lying between them. The CDR3 sequence is 14 residues long. CDR1 is LNHDA and CDR2 is SQIVND in the germline V gene (reference sequence). Full variable domain (missing parts from reference TRBV19 and TRBJ2-6): DGGITQSPKYLFRKEGQNVTLSCEQNLNHDAMYWYRQDPGQGLRLIYYSQIVNDFQKGDIAEGYSVSREKKESFPLTVTSAQKNPTAFYLCASSPLGGANVLTFGAGSRLTVL.

This rearrangement joins TRBV7-2 to TRBJ2-4; D is perhaps TRBD1 (6 bases). CDR1 and CDR2 from the germline V gene are SGHTA and FQGNSA. This CDR3 has 16 residues. V was pared by 1 base and J by 7 bases, with 17 bases between. CDR3 nucleotides: TGTGCCAGCAGCTTAGTCGGACAGACTATTAGGAACATTCAGTACTTC. Its protein product is CASSLVGQTIRNIQYF.

The chain joins TRBV5-6 to TRBJ1-1, with a weak D call TRBD1 (5 bases). Germline CDR1 reads SGHDT; CDR2 reads YYEEEE. The CDR3 covers 17 residues. Between the trimmed V and J ends, which lost 0 bases and 5 bases, there was a span of 20 bases. This CDR3 reads CASSLALTGLGGTEAFF. The CDR3 DNA sequence: TGTGCCAGCAGCTTGGCTTTAACAGGCCTGGGGGGGACTGAAGCTTTCTTT.

This chain joins TRBV7-2 and TRBJ2-5; D not certain. The ends were cut back, 5 bases at V and 2 bases at J, with 9 bases in the middle. The CDR3 is 13 amino acids. Germline V gene data show CDR1 as SGHTA and CDR2 as FQGNSA. DNA of the CDR3: TGTGCCAGCAGCCCCCGGGTTCAAGAGACCCAGTACTTC. This encodes CASSPRVQETQYF.

The V and J genes are TRBV11-3 and TRBJ2-1; TRBD2 might be the D (5 bases). V was pared by 1 base and J by 9 bases, with 10 bases between. Germline-derived CDR1 and CDR2 are SGHNT and YENEEA. The CDR3 extends over 13 amino acids. The CDR3 region has the DNA TGTGCCAGCAGCTTAGTGTGGCGGGCTGAGCAGTTCTTC. This encodes CASSLVWRAEQFF.

The rearrangement uses TRBV6-5 and TRBJ1-2; TRBD1 agrees at 7 bases. Germline V gene data show CDR1 as MNHEY and CDR2 as SVGAGI. After removal of 2 bases from V and 10 bases from J, the junction contained 1 base not matched to a gene. The CDR3 extends over 11 amino acids. The CDR3 DNA sequence: TGTGCCAGCAGTTACGAGGGGGCCTACACCTTC. It codes for CASSYEGAYTF.

This chain links TRBV25-1 with TRBJ2-1; possible D gene TRBD2, 6 bases. Germline CDR1 and CDR2: MGHDK and SYGVNS. This CDR3 is built from 15 residues. Trimming removed 4 bases from V and 9 bases from J, with 19 bases in between. The DNA of the CDR3 is TGTGCCAGCAGTGGTGCGGGGAGAGACTTTAGTGAGCAGTTCTTC. It codes for CASSGAGRDFSEQFF.

The chain carries TRBV28 and TRBJ1-1; TRBD1 aligns across 7 bases. The J segment lost 10 bases and the V segment lost 7 bases, leaving 6 bases of the junction unmatched. This CDR3 contains 11 residues. Germline lookup yields CDR1 MDHEN and CDR2 SYDVKM. The CDR3 reads CASTTGTAAFF. CDR3 bases: TGTGCCAGCACCACCGGGACAGCAGCTTTCTTT. The complete variable domain, with remaining parts taken from reference TRBV28 and TRBJ1-1, reads DVKVTQSSRYLVKRTGEKVFLECVQDMDHENMFWYRQDPGLGLRLIYFSYDVKMKEKGDIPEGYSVSREKKERFSLILESASTNQTSMYLCASTTGTAAFFGQGTRLTVV.

The chain recombines TRBV27 with TRBJ2-6; D call uncertain. Per germline, CDR1 MNHEY and CDR2 SMNVEV (reference sequence). This CDR3 comprises 16 residues. Between the trimmed V and J ends, which lost 2 bases and 0 bases, there was a span of 8 bases. The CDR3: CASSLLSNSGANVLTF. The CDR3 nucleotides are TGTGCCAGCAGTTTACTTAGCAACTCTGGGGCCAACGTCCTGACTTTC.

V is TRBV19 and J is TRBJ1-5, with 7 bases that match TRBD1. The CDR3 contains 14 residues. Germline CDR1 LNHDA, CDR2 SQIVND (reference sequence). The V segment lost 3 bases and the J segment 7 bases; nucleotides outside the gene matches: 6. The CDR3 nucleotides read TGTGCCAGTAGTATCAGACAGGGAATACAGCCCCAGCATTTT. Its translation is CASSIRQGIQPQHF.

This chain joins TRBV6-5 and TRBJ2-5; 8 bases line up with TRBD2. The better agreement between TRBJ2-7 and the DNA end casts doubt on the J call. From germline, CDR1 is MNHEY and CDR2 SVGAGI. The CDR3 spans 15 residues. The CDR3 bases are TGTGCCAGCAGTTACGAAGGCGGGGGGATTTACGAGCAGTACTTC. Translation: CASSYEGGGIYEQYF.

This clone was seen once. J is TRBJ2-2 and V is TRBV4-3, with D possibly TRBD1 on 5 matching bases. Germline assignment: CDR1 LGHNA and CDR2 YSLEER. The V end lost 0 bases, the J end lost 9 bases, and 17 bases lay between the germline ends. The CDR3 runs to 16 residues. Here the CDR3 reads CASSQDSGAAPRELFF. CDR3 DNA: TGCGCCAGCAGCCAAGATTCTGGGGCCGCCCCCCGGGAGCTGTTTTTT.

This chain links TRBV19 with TRBJ1-1; TRBD1 matches 8 bases. CDR1 is LNHDA and CDR2 is SQIVND in the germline V gene (reference sequence). The CDR3 spans 15 residues. V lost 5 bases and J lost 1; bases outside the gene matches: 6. This CDR3 is CASSRIGQGNTEAFF. DNA for the CDR3: TGTGCCAGTAGTCGGATAGGACAGGGGAACACTGAAGCTTTCTTT.